These 5 T cell receptor beta chains originate from one sample sequenced in a study of control samples from healthy donors and cancer patients. Assay used: immunoSEQ multiplex PCR; TCRdb lists only in-frame clones, some missing. The repertoire has around 190,000 clones, just over 90% of them found once; the top ten carry 1.3% to 1.5%. Sequenced material: blood. These receptors all stem from a man younger than 40 in good health.

The CDR3 bases are TGTGCCTGGAGTCCAGGCGTAGTCTCCTACGAGCAGTACTTC. Translating it yields CAWSPGVVSYEQYF. The chain uses TRBV30 and TRBJ2-7, with D unclear. The CDR3 spans 14 residues. The germline V gene has CDR1 GTSNPN and CDR2 SVGIG (reference sequence). Deletions cut 2 bases from V and 0 bases from J, with 11 bases between.

The V and J genes are TRBV15 and TRBJ2-7, with 7 bases matching TRBD1. Trimming took 2 bases from V and 6 from J; bases not matched to a gene: 4. The CDR3 has 13 residues. Germline CDR1 reads LNHNV; CDR2 reads YYDKDF (reference sequence). Written as DNA, the CDR3 is TGTGCCACCAGCAGATTGACAGGGACCGAGCAGTACTTC. Translation gives CATSRLTGTEQYF.

V usage is TRBV28 and J usage is TRBJ2-7, with a possible D match to TRBD1 (6 bases). This CDR3 is built from 14 residues. The V end was cut by 7 bases, the J end by 2 bases, with 15 bases between. Per germline, CDR1 MDHEN and CDR2 SYDVKM. As DNA, the CDR3 is TGTGCCAGCACCAGGGGTGGGAAACCCTACGAGCAGTACTTC. This translates into CASTRGGKPYEQYF.

This chain uses TRBV5-5 with TRBJ2-3, with D perhaps matching TRBD2 (5 bases). V lost 4 bases to trimming and J lost 2 bases, with 11 bases between them. Germline CDR1 SGHKS, CDR2 YYEKEE (reference sequence). The CDR3 consists of 14 residues. CDR3 nucleotides: TGTGCCAGCAGCCGGGATGGACCCACAGATACGCAGTATTTT. As protein: CASSRDGPTDTQYF.

V and J are TRBV4-2 and TRBJ2-5, with D uncertain. CDR1 is LGHNA, CDR2 YNFKEQ, per germline. V shed 1 base and J shed 5 bases, with 8 bases lying between them. The CDR3 covers 13 residues. CDR3 coding DNA: TGTGCCAGCAGCCAAGCGATCAGGGAGACCCAGTACTTC. As protein: CASSQAIRETQYF.